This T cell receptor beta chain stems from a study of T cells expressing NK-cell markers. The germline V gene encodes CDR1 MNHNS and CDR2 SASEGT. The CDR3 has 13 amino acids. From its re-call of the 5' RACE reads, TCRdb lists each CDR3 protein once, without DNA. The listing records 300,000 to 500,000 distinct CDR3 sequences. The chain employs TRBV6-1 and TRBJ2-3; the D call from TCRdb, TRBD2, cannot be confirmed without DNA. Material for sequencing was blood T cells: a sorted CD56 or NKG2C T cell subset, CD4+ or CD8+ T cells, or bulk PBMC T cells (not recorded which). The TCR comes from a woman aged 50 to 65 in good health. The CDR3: CATSVEMTDTQYF.